Presented here are 11 T cell receptor beta chains from one specimen sequenced in a study of PD-1 blockade in classical Hodgkin lymphoma. Generated by immunoSEQ multiplex PCR, the TCRdb table keeps only in-frame clones and is missing some. The sample includes approximately 90,000 clones, 83% seen only once; the top ten take more than 15%. Time point of the sample: cycle 4 day 1 (C4D1), after more than five weeks of nivolumab. Autologous stem cell transplantation was followed by relapse in every patient, and brentuximab vedotin exposure varied. The specimen comprised peripheral blood mononuclear cells (PBMCs), sampled before the fourth cycle of nivolumab. The receptors were sampled from a human donor with classical Hodgkin lymphoma.

The chain joins TRBV7-3 to TRBJ2-2; 7 nucleotides agree with TRBD2. The CDR3 is made up of 17 amino acids. The V segment lost 4 bases and the J segment 5 bases; nucleotides outside the gene matches: 13. Germline values: CDR1 SGHTA, CDR2 FQGTGA. Here the CDR3 reads CASSSSSAGVNTGELFF. As DNA, the CDR3 is TGTGCCAGCAGCTCTTCTAGCGCGGGAGTCAATACCGGGGAGCTGTTTTTT.

The chain carries TRBV5-1 and TRBJ2-1, with D tentatively TRBD2 (6 bases). V lost 1 base and J 9 bases, leaving 23 bases between the germline ends. The V gene's germline CDR1 is SGHRS and CDR2 YFSETQ. The length of the CDR3 is 17 residues. The CDR3: CASSLHPSKGTRIEQFF. The CDR3 DNA reads TGCGCCAGCAGCTTGCACCCTAGTAAAGGGACTCGGATTGAGCAGTTCTTC. Based on the CDR3 plus reference TRBV5-1 and TRBJ2-1, the full variable domain is KAGVTQTPRYLIKTRGQQVTLSCSPISGHRSVSWYQQTPGQGLQFLFEYFSETQRNKGNFPGRFSGRQFSNSRSEMNVSTLELGDSALYLCASSLHPSKGTRIEQFFGPGTRLTVL.

V and J are TRBV7-2 and TRBJ2-1, with D unresolved. CDR1 is SGHTA and CDR2 is FQGNSA in the germline V gene. This CDR3 is built from 16 residues. V was shortened by 5 bases and J by 2 bases, with 16 bases between the two germline ends. CDR3 DNA sequence: TGTGCCAGCAGCCCCCTGGCAGCAATACCCTACAATGAGCAGTTCTTC. Its translation: CASSPLAAIPYNEQFF.

This clone is a singleton in its sample. The chain combines TRBV7-9 with TRBJ2-1, with D tentatively TRBD2 (6 bases). Germline loops: CDR1 SEHNR, CDR2 FQNEAQ (reference sequence). The CDR3 contains 15 residues. Trimming took 1 base from V and 7 from J, leaving 14 bases between them. The CDR3 is CASSLGLDFRNEQFF. CDR3 DNA: TGTGCCAGCAGCTTAGGACTAGACTTCAGGAATGAGCAGTTCTTC.

As DNA, the CDR3 is TGTGCCAGCAGCTCCTCGGGGGGTGGCTACACCTTC. Protein sequence: CASSSSGGGYTF. The V call is TRBV7-9, the J call TRBJ1-2, with a weak D call TRBD1 (5 bases). Trimming shortened V by 4 bases and J by 7 bases, and 10 bases separated the two germline ends. Per the germline V gene, CDR1 is SEHNR and CDR2 is FQNEAQ (reference sequence). The CDR3 is 12 residues long.

The chain is built from TRBV7-7 and TRBJ2-7; D might be TRBD2 (6 bases). Per the germline V gene, CDR1 is SSHAT and CDR2 is FNYEAQ (reference sequence). The CDR3 loop spans 11 amino acids. The CDR3 here is CAETSSYEQYF. CDR3 sequence (DNA): TGTGCAGAGACTAGCTCCTACGAGCAGTACTTC.

V usage is TRBV7-2 and J usage is TRBJ2-5, with unresolved D. The germline V and J ends were trimmed by 1 base and 5 bases, with 5 bases remaining between them. The CDR3 has 12 residues. CDR1 SGHTA and CDR2 FQGNSA come from the germline V gene. In DNA, the CDR3 is TGTGCCAGCAGCTTAGGGCGGGAGACCCAGTACTTC. This sequence encodes CASSLGRETQYF.

The CDR3 DNA sequence: TGTGCCAGCAGACAATCGGGGGGGACCTACGAGCAGTACTTC. This sequence encodes CASRQSGGTYEQYF. The chain is built from TRBV28 and TRBJ2-7; 8 nucleotides agree with TRBD2. After removal of 6 bases from V and 2 bases from J, the junction contained 6 bases not matched to a gene. CDR3 length equals 14 residues. Germline loops: CDR1 MDHEN, CDR2 SYDVKM.

The chain joins TRBV11-2 to TRBJ2-7, with 10 bases that match TRBD2. The CDR3 is 16 amino acids. Trimming cost V 0 bases and J 0 bases; bases outside gene matches: 2. Germline V lookup: CDR1 SGHAT, CDR2 FQNNGV. CDR3 sequence reads: CASSLESSGSSYEQYF. The CDR3 coding sequence is TGTGCCAGCAGCTTAGAATCTAGCGGGAGCTCCTACGAGCAGTACTTC.

The rearrangement links TRBV19 to TRBJ2-5; D is possibly TRBD1 or TRBD2 (5 bases each). This CDR3 comprises 15 residues. CDR1 LNHDA and CDR2 SQIVND come from the germline V gene (reference sequence). V was trimmed by 1 base and J by 2 bases, leaving 11 bases between them. The CDR3 spells CASSIGDRIQETQYF. The CDR3 DNA reads TGTGCCAGTAGTATAGGGGACCGAATTCAAGAGACCCAGTACTTC.

The rearrangement joins TRBV6-1 to TRBJ1-1; unclear D gene. Germline CDR1 MNHNS, CDR2 SASEGT. This CDR3 has 13 residues. The V gene lost 8 bases and the J gene lost 5 bases, with 15 bases spanning the gap. CDR3 protein: CASVGGRWTEAFF. In nucleotides, the CDR3 is TGTGCCAGCGTAGGTGGGAGATGGACTGAAGCTTTCTTT.